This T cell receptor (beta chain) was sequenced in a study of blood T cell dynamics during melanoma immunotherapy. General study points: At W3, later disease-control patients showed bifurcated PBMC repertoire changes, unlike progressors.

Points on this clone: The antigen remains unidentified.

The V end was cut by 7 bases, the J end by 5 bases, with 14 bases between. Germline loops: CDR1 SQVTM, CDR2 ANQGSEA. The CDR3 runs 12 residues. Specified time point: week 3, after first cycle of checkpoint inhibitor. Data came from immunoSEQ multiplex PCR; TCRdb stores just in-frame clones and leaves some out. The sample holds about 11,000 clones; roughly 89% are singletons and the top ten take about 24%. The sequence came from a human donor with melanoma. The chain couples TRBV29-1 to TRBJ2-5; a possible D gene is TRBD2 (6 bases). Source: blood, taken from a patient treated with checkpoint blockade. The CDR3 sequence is CSDRGAAETQYF. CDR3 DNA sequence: TGCAGCGACCGCGGGGCGGCGGAGACCCAGTACTTC.